Following are 13 T cell receptor beta chains from one sample sequenced in a study of blood T cells in healthy people across ages. Alongside a J-beta primer mix, a sample-barcoded 5' primer served in a second PCR lasting about 7 to 12 cycles. TCRdb used MiXCR to reprocess the 5' RACE reads, holding one entry per CDR3 protein. This table holds 1.5 million to 2 million distinct CDR3 sequences, about 31% found once. The sample consisted of blood. All receptors derive from a woman aged 30 to 39 in good health.

This clonotype was counted only a few times. The V and J genes are TRBV12-3 or TRBV12-4 and TRBJ2-1, with D possibly being TRBD1 or TRBD2 (5 bases each). CDR3 length: 14 amino acids. V was cut by 8 bases and J by 4 bases, with 15 bases left in between. CDR3 sequence (DNA): TGTGCCAGCCGACGCCGGGACGGTTACAATGAGCAGTTCTTC. Its protein is CASRRRDGYNEQFF.

This clonotype was counted only a few times. The chain uses TRBV25-1 and TRBJ2-7, with 10 bases fitting TRBD1. V was pared by 4 bases and J by 7 bases, with 7 bases of the junction left unmatched. Germline V gene sequence: CDR1 MGHDK, CDR2 SYGVNS. This CDR3 comprises 14 residues. The CDR3 DNA follows: TGTGCCAGCAGTGCCCCCGGGACAGGGGTTGAGCAGTACTTC. As protein: CASSAPGTGVEQYF.

This clonotype was counted only a few times. V is TRBV9 and J is TRBJ2-7; no reliable D call. The CDR3 has 13 residues. Between the trimmed V and J ends, which lost 4 bases and 7 bases, there was a span of 15 bases. CDR1 is SGDLS, CDR2 YYNGEE, per germline. The CDR3 region has the DNA TGTGCCAGCAGCCCGGACCCATCTGGGGAGCAGTACTTC. Encoded protein: CASSPDPSGEQYF.

The sample holds a few counts of this clonotype. The chain carries TRBV27 and TRBJ2-7; 11 bases are a match to TRBD2. Per the germline V gene, CDR1 is MNHEY and CDR2 is SMNVEV (reference sequence). Losses at the gene ends were 2 bases for V and 3 bases for J; bases not matched to a gene: 3. The CDR3 has 15 amino acids. CDR3 amino acids: CASSLGTSGDYEQYF. The CDR3 DNA reads as TGTGCCAGCAGTTTAGGGACTAGCGGAGACTACGAGCAGTACTTC.

This chain uses TRBV19 with TRBJ2-5; D might be TRBD1 (6 bases). V dropped 8 bases and J dropped 6 bases, with 16 bases sitting between them. Germline V gene lookup returns CDR1 LNHDA and CDR2 SQIVND (reference sequence). The CDR3 is 13 amino acids. The CDR3 region has the DNA TGTGCCAGTCAAGACAGGATCAGGAAGACCCAGTACTTC. This encodes CASQDRIRKTQYF.

CDR3 sequence reads: CSAGTGLAGNEQFF. CDR3 in DNA: TGCAGTGCTGGGACGGGACTAGCGGGCAATGAGCAGTTCTTC. J is TRBJ2-1 and V is TRBV20-1; TRBD2 aligns across 12 bases. J lost 6 bases, V lost 5 bases, and 5 bases had no gene match. The CDR3 is made up of 14 amino acids. Germline CDR1 reads DFQATT; CDR2 reads SNEGSKA (reference sequence).

This clonotype showed up many times. CDR3 sequence: CSVEFGVPYEQYF. CDR3 DNA sequence: TGCAGCGTTGAATTCGGGGTCCCCTACGAGCAGTACTTC. The chain links TRBV29-1 to TRBJ2-7; perhaps TRBD2 as D (5 bases). V lost 2 bases and J lost 2, with 10 bases in between. The CDR3 is 13 residues long. Germline V gene lookup returns CDR1 SQVTM and CDR2 ANQGSEA.

This clonotype showed up just a few times. The chain employs TRBV29-1 and TRBJ1-4; weak D call: TRBD1 (5 bases). Germline V gene sequence: CDR1 SQVTM, CDR2 ANQGSEA. The CDR3 length is 13 residues. Trimming removed 3 bases at V and 6 bases at J, with 11 bases between. The CDR3 loop is CSVEGVKDEKLFF. The CDR3 DNA reads as TGCAGCGTTGAGGGGGTAAAGGATGAAAAACTGTTTTTT.

The chain couples TRBV7-3 to TRBJ2-1; TRBD1 or TRBD2 may be the D gene (7 bases each). V dropped 4 bases and J dropped 6 bases, with 19 bases sitting between them. The CDR3 loop spans 16 amino acids. Germline loops: CDR1 SGHTA, CDR2 FQGTGA. Here the CDR3 DNA reads TGTGCCAGCAGCTCCAGGGGGGGGAGGCTCACCAATGAGCAGTTCTTC. Amino acids: CASSSRGGRLTNEQFF. The variable domain in full, completed from reference TRBV7-3 and TRBJ2-1, reads GAGVSQTPSNKVTEKGKYVELRCDPISGHTALYWYRQSLGQGPEFLIYFQGTGAADDSGLPNDRFFAVRPEGSVSTLKIQRTERGDSAVYLCASSSRGGRLTNEQFFGPGTRLTVL.

Comment on this clonotype: A much larger clone is a single base away; this may be a read error. The chain links TRBV7-9 to TRBJ1-1; no reliable D call. Trimming cost V 1 base and J 4 bases, with 10 bases left between them. This CDR3 spans 14 amino acids. In germline, CDR1 is SEHNR, CDR2 FQNEAQ (reference sequence). As DNA, the CDR3 is TGTGCCAGCAGCTTAGAGGGTCCGGGCACTGAAGCTTTCTTT. This codes for CASSLEGPGTEAFF. Filled out from reference TRBV7-9 and TRBJ1-1, the complete variable domain reads DTGVSQNPRHKITKRGQNVTFRCDPISEHNRLYWYRQTLGQGPEFLTYFQNEAQLEKSRLLSDRFSAERPKGSFSTLEIQRTEQGDSAMYLCASSLEGPGTEAFFGQGTRLTVV.

The chain couples TRBV11-2 to TRBJ2-5; D is unclear. CDR1 is SGHAT and CDR2 is FQNNGV in the germline V gene. V lost 1 base and J 1 base, leaving 13 bases between the germline ends. This CDR3 region has 16 residues. The CDR3 is CASSLGSHASQETQYF. CDR3 sequence (DNA): TGTGCCAGCAGCTTAGGTTCACATGCAAGCCAAGAGACCCAGTACTTC.

The table lists this clonotype with a few counts. The gene calls are TRBV9 and TRBJ1-6; D unclear. The germline V gene encodes CDR1 SGDLS and CDR2 YYNGEE. V lost 0 bases and J lost 4, with 11 bases in between. The CDR3 is 16 amino acids. The CDR3 loop is CASSVAPDPYNSPLHF. As DNA, the CDR3 is TGTGCCAGCAGCGTAGCCCCGGACCCTTATAATTCACCCCTCCACTTT.

The J gene is TRBJ2-2, the V gene TRBV4-1, with a possible D match to TRBD2 (6 bases). V dropped 3 bases and J dropped 2 bases, with 22 bases sitting between them. This CDR3 comprises 19 residues. Germline V gene lookup returns CDR1 MGHRA and CDR2 YSYEKL. The CDR3 spells CASSQRDSPSRRNTGELFF. The CDR3 region has the DNA TGCGCCAGCAGCCAGCGGGACTCACCCTCACGACGAAACACCGGGGAGCTGTTTTTT.